The 25 T cell receptor beta chains below all came from one sample that was sequenced in a study of cytomegalovirus exposure and HLA in healthy donors (dated by TCRdb to 2016 to 2017). Library construction relied on the immunoSEQ multiplex PCR assay. For the multiplex PCR, a mixture combining 60 forward primers for TCR Vbeta segments and 13 reverse primers for TCR Jbeta segments was used. The table comes from immuneACCESS by way of TCRdb, which keeps in-frame sequences with V and J called. Part of the clones is missing from these tables; in studies checked, under half for an unresolved V gene and the rest for unknown reasons. The sample table records approximately 110,000 clones; around 70% of these occur just once. The ten largest clones represent 4.1% of the sample. The sequencing sample was made of PBMCs. The receptors were gathered from a middle-aged woman in good health and CMV-seronegative.

This clone has only a few counts. The J gene is TRBJ1-5, the V gene TRBV19, with 8 nucleotides matching TRBD1. Germline CDR1 LNHDA, CDR2 SQIVND (reference sequence). CDR3 length equals 15 residues. V gave up 5 bases and J gave up 4 bases; unmatched junction bases: 7. The DNA of the CDR3 is TGTGCCAGTAGTCCCTCCGACAGGGGAAATCAGCCCCAGCATTTT. Translating it yields CASSPSDRGNQPQHF.

The rearrangement uses TRBV5-1 and TRBJ2-1, with 7 bases that match TRBD2. Losses at the gene ends were 0 bases for V and 4 bases for J; bases not matched to a gene: 4. The CDR3 consists of 15 residues. Germline V CDR1 and CDR2: SGHRS, YFSETQ. The CDR3 loop is CASSLESGKYNEQFF. As DNA, the CDR3 is TGCGCCAGCAGCTTGGAGAGCGGGAAGTACAATGAGCAGTTCTTC.

This chain links TRBV19 with TRBJ2-1; 10 positions agree with TRBD2. Germline V gene sequence: CDR1 LNHDA, CDR2 SQIVND (reference sequence). There are 17 residues in the CDR3. V lost 5 bases to trimming and J lost 2 bases; unmatched junction nucleotides: 9. Here the CDR3 reads CASSLRLAGDPYNEQFF. CDR3 in DNA: TGTGCCAGTAGTCTTCGGCTAGCGGGGGATCCCTACAATGAGCAGTTCTTC. Filled out from reference TRBV19 and TRBJ2-1, the complete variable domain reads DGGITQSPKYLFRKEGQNVTLSCEQNLNHDAMYWYRQDPGQGLRLIYYSQIVNDFQKGDIAEGYSVSREKKESFPLTVTSAQKNPTAFYLCASSLRLAGDPYNEQFFGPGTRLTVL.

This clone was counted only a few times. The rearrangement links TRBV5-4 to TRBJ1-3; perhaps TRBD1 as D (5 bases). V was cut by 2 bases and J by 4 bases, with 13 bases left in between. Germline CDR1 SGHNT, CDR2 YYREEE (reference sequence). The CDR3 has 15 residues. The CDR3 reads CASSFYSTGGNTIYF. The CDR3, as DNA: TGTGCCAGCAGCTTCTACAGCACAGGAGGAAACACCATATATTTT.

This chain uses TRBV7-9 with TRBJ1-2; D possibly corresponds to TRBD1 (5 bases). The CDR3 totals 13 residues. The V gene's germline CDR1 is SEHNR and CDR2 FQNEAQ (reference sequence). V shed 8 bases and J shed 1 base, with 11 bases lying between them. The CDR3 sequence: CASGDRVNYGYTF. CDR3 bases: TGTGCCAGCGGAGACAGAGTTAACTATGGCTACACCTTC.

The chain couples TRBV9 to TRBJ2-7; TRBD2 agrees at 10 bases. This CDR3 region has 19 residues. The V gene's germline CDR1 is SGDLS and CDR2 YYNGEE. V lost 4 bases and J lost 0; bases outside the gene matches: 16. Here the CDR3 DNA reads TGTGCCAGCAGCCTCCCCGTGGGTAGCGGGGGGATATTCTCCTACGAGCAGTACTTC. This translates into CASSLPVGSGGIFSYEQYF.

This chain links TRBV9 with TRBJ2-7, with D tentatively TRBD1 (6 bases). CDR1 is SGDLS, CDR2 YYNGEE, per germline. Trimming took off 0 bases at V and 4 bases at J, with 23 bases between the two ends. The CDR3 has 18 residues. In DNA, the CDR3 is TGTGCCAGCAGCGTAGGCTCAACCACGGGGTTCACAGGGTACGAGCAGTACTTC. Amino acid sequence: CASSVGSTTGFTGYEQYF.

This clone was seen a few times. The genes are TRBV5-4 and TRBJ2-3; 9 nucleotides line up with TRBD2. V lost 6 bases and J lost 4; bases outside the gene matches: 9. CDR1 is SGHNT and CDR2 is YYREEE in the germline V gene (reference sequence). CDR3 length: 15 amino acids. CDR3 in amino acids: CASNLAGSGADTQYF. CDR3 bases: TGTGCCAGCAACCTAGCGGGGTCAGGTGCAGATACGCAGTATTTT.

This clone was detected a few times. The rearrangement links TRBV10-3 to TRBJ1-3, with 9 bases identical to TRBD1. Germline assignment: CDR1 ENHRY and CDR2 SYGVKD. This CDR3 contains 12 residues. Germline trimming cut 10 bases from V and 6 bases from J; bases unmatched to any gene: 4. This chain's CDR3 is CATRQGENTIYF. CDR3 DNA: TGTGCCACACGACAGGGGGAAAACACCATATATTTT.

This chain connects TRBV11-1 to TRBJ2-1, with unresolved D. Trimming took 5 bases from V and 2 from J, leaving 19 bases between them. Germline lookup yields CDR1 SGHAT and CDR2 FQDESV (reference sequence). CDR3 size: 17 residues. The CDR3: CASSRSLSATTYNEQFF. CDR3 sequence (DNA): TGTGCCAGCAGCCGAAGCTTGTCGGCTACTACCTACAATGAGCAGTTCTTC. Together with reference TRBV11-1 and TRBJ2-1, the CDR3 gives the full variable domain: EAEVAQSPRYKITEKSQAVAFWCDPISGHATLYWYRQILGQGPELLVQFQDESVVDDSQLPKDRFSAERLKGVDSTLKIQPAELGDSAMYLCASSRSLSATTYNEQFFGPGTRLTVL.

The chain employs TRBV7-2 and TRBJ2-1, with D possibly being TRBD2 (6 bases). The V end was cut by 5 bases, the J end by 14 bases, with 19 bases between. The germline gives CDR1 SGHTA, CDR2 FQGNSA. This CDR3 comprises 13 residues. The CDR3 region has the DNA TGTGCCAGCAGCCTGACTAGGTTGGGGGAGGAGTTCTTC. Translation gives CASSLTRLGEEFF.

The V and J genes are TRBV2 and TRBJ1-5; a possible D gene is TRBD1 (5 bases). There are 12 residues in the CDR3. Germline V gene data show CDR1 as SNHLY and CDR2 as FYNNEI. V was cut by 8 bases and J by 5 bases, with 10 bases left in between. For the CDR3, the DNA is TGTGCCAGCGGCGGACAATATCAGCCCCAGCATTTT. This encodes CASGGQYQPQHF.

The chain uses TRBV7-3 and TRBJ2-7, with D possibly being TRBD2 (7 bases). V lost 8 bases, J lost 5 bases, and 16 bases lay in between. The germline gives CDR1 SGHTA, CDR2 FQGTGA. CDR3 size: 13 residues. The CDR3: CASSHRGAHEQYF. The CDR3 DNA reads as TGTGCCAGCTCTCACCGGGGGGCTCACGAGCAGTACTTC.

The rearrangement links TRBV18 to TRBJ2-1, with 11 bases that match TRBD2. CDR1 and CDR2 (germline): KGHSH, LQKENI. Losses at the gene ends were 0 bases for V and 8 bases for J; bases not matched to a gene: 3. The CDR3 spans 15 residues. The CDR3 DNA is TGTGCCAGCTCACCACCACTAGCGGGAGTCGATGAGCAGTTCTTC. Amino acids: CASSPPLAGVDEQFF.

The gene calls are TRBV18 and TRBJ1-5, with 7 bases matching TRBD1. V gave up 4 bases and J gave up 5 bases; unmatched junction bases: 11. The germline V gene has CDR1 KGHSH and CDR2 LQKENI. The CDR3 is 16 amino acids. Here the CDR3 DNA reads TGTGCCAGCTCACGTGGCGAGGGGGCGCGTCATCAGCCCCAGCATTTT. It is translated as CASSRGEGARHQPQHF.

J is TRBJ2-1 and V is TRBV28; TRBD2 matches at 10 bases. V was pared by 6 bases and J by 0 bases, with 5 bases of the junction left unmatched. Germline CDR1 is MDHEN and CDR2 is SYDVKM. The CDR3 consists of 16 residues. CDR3 loop: CASRTSGVISYNEQFF. DNA for the CDR3: TGTGCCAGCAGAACTAGCGGGGTTATCTCCTACAATGAGCAGTTCTTC.

The gene calls are TRBV29-1 and TRBJ2-7, with 7 bases aligning to TRBD1. Germline CDR1 and CDR2: SQVTM and ANQGSEA. Trimming cost V 3 bases and J 3 bases; bases outside gene matches: 2. CDR3 size: 12 residues. This CDR3 is CSVEGDSYEQYF. The CDR3, as DNA: TGCAGCGTTGAGGGGGACAGCTACGAGCAGTACTTC.

This clone was counted between two and nine times. This same CDR3 is encoded by further DNA sequences in the sample. The V and J genes are TRBV5-4 and TRBJ1-1; 11 nucleotides line up with TRBD1. V shed 2 bases and J 0 bases; nucleotides not matched to a gene: 6. CDR3 length: 17 residues. The V gene's germline CDR1 is SGHNT and CDR2 YYREEE (reference sequence). The CDR3 coding sequence is TGTGCCAGCAGCTTAGGACAGGGGGCAGGGATGAACACTGAAGCTTTCTTT. Amino acids: CASSLGQGAGMNTEAFF.

The chain couples TRBV6-1 to TRBJ2-1; 10 bases align to TRBD1. Germline values: CDR1 MNHNS, CDR2 SASEGT. CDR3 length: 15 amino acids. Trimming at V came to 8 bases and at J to 2 bases, leaving 6 bases not matched to a gene. The DNA of the CDR3 is TGTGCCAGCCGGGTGGGGACAGGGGCCTACAATGAGCAGTTCTTC. It translates to CASRVGTGAYNEQFF.

The chain joins TRBV21-1 to TRBJ2-2; the listed D gene, TRBD2, was not tested against the DNA. TRBV21-1 is termed a pseudogene. The CDR3 contains 18 residues. The chain's CDR3 is CASSKFGTSGRASGELFF. The CDR3 DNA reads as TGTGCCAGCAGCAAATTCGGGACTAGCGGGAGGGCCTCCGGGGAGCTGTTTTTT.

The rearrangement links TRBV14 to TRBJ1-2, with no clear D. Germline CDR1 is SGHDN and CDR2 is FVKESK. The CDR3 has 13 amino acids. The V and J ends lost 4 bases and 5 bases respectively, with 11 bases between them. The CDR3 DNA reads as TGTGCCAGCAGCCGCACTACCTTATATGGCTACACCTTC. It specifies CASSRTTLYGYTF.

The chain couples TRBV18 to TRBJ2-7; 15 bases are shared with TRBD2. CDR3 length equals 16 residues. CDR1 and CDR2 (germline): KGHSH, LQKENI. Germline trimming cut 3 bases from V and 6 bases from J; bases unmatched to any gene: 6. The CDR3 DNA follows: TGTGCCAGCTCACCTCCGGGACTAGCGGGGGGCTCCGAGCAGTACTTC. Protein sequence: CASSPPGLAGGSEQYF.

To note about this clone: Different DNA sequences within this sample yield the same CDR3. The chain has TRBV28 and TRBJ2-7, with a tentative D call TRBD1 (6 bases). Per the germline V gene, CDR1 is MDHEN and CDR2 is SYDVKM. Deletions cut 6 bases from V and 3 bases from J, with 12 bases between. This CDR3 has 13 amino acids. CDR3 bases: TGTGCCAGCAGACCGGGACATAGCTACGAGCAGTACTTC. Protein product: CASRPGHSYEQYF. Combining the CDR3 with reference TRBV28 and TRBJ2-7 gives the whole variable domain DVKVTQSSRYLVKRTGEKVFLECVQDMDHENMFWYRQDPGLGLRLIYFSYDVKMKEKGDIPEGYSVSREKKERFSLILESASTNQTSMYLCASRPGHSYEQYFGPGTRLTVT.

V and J are TRBV28 and TRBJ2-1; D may be TRBD2 (7 bases). From germline, CDR1 is MDHEN and CDR2 SYDVKM. The length of the CDR3 is 15 residues. Trimming pared 5 bases from V and 8 bases from J, leaving 19 bases between. The CDR3 loop is CASSQRPAGADEQFF. CDR3 nucleotide sequence: TGTGCCAGCAGTCAGCGACCCGCGGGGGCGGATGAGCAGTTCTTC.

This chain uses TRBV19 with TRBJ2-3, with unresolved D. The length of the CDR3 is 15 residues. The germline gives CDR1 LNHDA, CDR2 SQIVND (reference sequence). V lost 0 bases and J 5 bases, leaving 12 bases between the germline ends. The CDR3 coding sequence is TGTGCCAGTAGTATAGATCGTTCGGGTGGAGATACGCAGTATTTT. Translated, it gives CASSIDRSGGDTQYF.